There are a few counts of the clone carrying this T cell receptor beta chain. Its antigen is unknown. Library construction involved attaching unique molecular identifiers to individual cDNA molecules, which allowed quantitative, reproducible TCR counting. Per the study methods: Samples had a median of roughly 100,000 TCRs, ranging about 20,000 to 700,000. MiXCR, applied by TCRdb to the RACE reads, yields one record per CDR3 protein. TCRdb's processing, not the authors', yielded these V and J calls. Of some 120,000 distinct CDR3 sequences listed, approximately 9.1% are singletons. Time point in this sample: healthy volunteer bleed at 2 weeks. From whole blood left unfractionated, total RNA was extracted. This entry belongs to a study of human T cells and chemical hapten exposure. At the level of the study: Small volume differences among pooled libraries mainly caused per-sample TCR yield variation. Study-level points and caveats: Unchanged with DPC sensitization were TCRs above 1 in 1000 frequency.

The CDR3 totals 19 residues. Germline V gives CDR1 SGHTA, CDR2 FQGNSA. The V gene end was trimmed by 5 bases and the J gene end by 0 bases; junction bases not matched to a gene: 18. The V call is TRBV7-2, the J call TRBJ1-1; 7 bases line up with TRBD1. Specimen: whole blood. This clonotype originated in a male donor in good health. Some clones in this sample may be carry-over from other donors' samples. CDR3 DNA: TGTGCCAGCAGCCCTTGGTCCGAGGACAGGAGTTTCATGAACACTGAAGCTTTCTTT. Protein product: CASSPWSEDRSFMNTEAFF.